A selection of T cell receptor beta chains follows, all from one sample in a study of radiation and T cells in renal cell carcinoma. Sequencing was performed with immunoSEQ multiplex PCR; in TCRdb, only in-frame clones are kept and a portion is missing. The table lists around 21,000 clones, 47% of them singletons. This material consisted of tumor tissue, taken from a patient whose treatment included radiotherapy and nephrectomy. Receptors were obtained from a woman aged 45-60 years with renal cell carcinoma. Both conserved end residues are trimmed from each CDR3. A D gene is named only where the DNA matches it firmly. A row's size may be missing; if present it is once, few, many or a size class.

>TRBJ1-2|-|13|TRBV5-4|TRBD1
ASSSGQVPNYGYT
>TRBJ1-1|few|15|TRBV4-3|-
ASSLEALQGMNTEAF
>TRBJ1-2|many|12|TRBV7-9|-
ASSFLESGIHYT
>TRBJ2-1|-|12|TRBV2|-
ASSVGGGNAEQF
>TRBJ1-1|-|10|TRBV11-1|-
ASSFRTSGAF
>TRBJ1-1|many|10|TRBV5-1|-
ASSFGSFEAF
>TRBJ2-1|-|11|TRBV2|TRBD2
ASTRGGAREQF
>TRBJ1-2|once|11|TRBV7-8|-
ASSLAGQYGYT
>TRBJ1-6|-|11|TRBV6-5|-
ASSYSSRGPLH
>TRBJ1-6|-|15|TRBV1|-
TSSPLKGQSYNSPLH
>TRBJ1-1|few|12|TRBV5-5|-
ASSGPQGWTEAF
>TRBJ1-2|few|13|TRBV4-3|-
ASSQGRGGTYGYT
>TRBJ1-1|once|12|TRBV5-5|-
ASSLAGQMYEAF
>TRBJ2-7|few|10|TRBV7-9|-
ASSQQGYEQY
>TRBJ1-2|-|12|TRBV6-5|-
ASSLRGFSPGYT
>TRBJ2-7|large|11|TRBV7-9|-
ASSYGASYEQY
>TRBJ1-5|-|11|TRBV30|-
AWTEGLWQPQH
>TRBJ2-1|-|12|TRBV10-3|-
AISDRSSYNEQF
>TRBJ1-5|many|14|TRBV4-1|-
ASSQEGIMGGQPQH
>TRBJ1-1|-|10|TRBV29-1|-
SVRAGFTEAF
>TRBJ1-2|-|13|TRBV5-6|-
ASSGSGAVMNGYT
>TRBJ1-6|few|12|TRBV7-6|TRBD1
ASSSDRGNSPLH
>TRBJ2-1|once|13|TRBV4-2|-
ASSQDPSSYNEQF
>TRBJ1-4|once|12|TRBV15|-
ATSRDRLNEKLF
>TRBJ1-2|few|10|TRBV19|-
ASGESNYGYT
>TRBJ2-5|-|12|TRBV25-1|TRBD1
ASSDAGQGETQY
>TRBJ1-2|once|12|TRBV4-2|TRBD1
ASSLDRVVYGYT
>TRBJ1-5|once|13|TRBV2|TRBD1
ASSEGGTVNQPQH
>TRBJ1-2|many|12|TRBV7-9|-
ASSLSPAGSGYT